Listed here is a single TCR beta chain. Its specific antigen is unknown. Per-base qualities were not stored, and no clone one base away is much larger. In light of the paper, this sample's time point label describes: week 47, end of study. Each vaccine dose was 300 ug of a 20-mer mutant IDH1 peptide in Montanide, given subcutaneously with topical imiquimod. Across visits V03 through V10, patients got a total of eight vaccinations, given in weeks 1, 3, 5, 7, 11, 15, 19 and 23. The donors had newly diagnosed IDH1-mutant astrocytomas of WHO grade 3 or 4 that showed loss of nuclear ATRX. The samples were drawn from NOA16, a multicentre, single-arm, open-label phase I trial in Germany that tested a mutant IDH1 peptide vaccine in humans for the first time. The DNeasy Blood and Tissue Kit was used to extract genomic DNA from EDTA blood for TCRB sequencing. These data come from a study of a mutant IDH1 vaccine in newly diagnosed glioma (dated by TCRdb to the early 2020s). Context from the whole study: Vaccination started 4-6 weeks after radiotherapy alone, or was given together with temozolomide cycles in the groups whose treatment included chemotherapy. The week-35 safety follow-up took place at visit V12, and the week-47 end of study took place at visit V13. Of the 30 or so patients who were treated, 62.5% were male and about 40% were female, and the mean age was roughly 40 years. Prior to enrollment, patients had been given standard therapy consisting of radiotherapy alone, temozolomide alone, or radiochemotherapy with temozolomide, with the combination given to most patients. Peripheral blood was drawn at six visits: V03 (baseline), V05, V07, V10, V12 and V13. Longitudinal TCRB deep sequencing was done for 25 treated patients, wherever samples were available for exploratory analyses. The study at large found these results: According to the authors, sample limitations meant that analyses of patient blood samples could not be reproduced. Selection of PBMC samples for TCRB deep sequencing was based on availability. Across multiple MHC alleles, vaccine-induced immune responses were seen in 90% to 95% of patients. Changes in the top peripheral T cell clonotypes picked up by TCRB sequencing did not appear to be linked to pseudoprogression.

The library was obtained by the immunoSEQ multiplex PCR assay. Rearranged TCR beta chain sequences were amplified with the hsTCRB Kit following the manufacturer's protocol. Sequencing of TCRB libraries was carried out on an Illumina MiSeq. In the original analysis: Demultiplexing, trimming and gene mapping were performed with the kit vendor's proprietary platform. This is the immuneACCESS table as TCRdb keeps it, with only in-frame sequences that have V and J called. A part of the clones is gone; compared with another copy, unresolved V genes explain less than half, and the rest is unexplained. The V and J calls and clone size come from that table; D and trimming were worked out from the DNA. The sample table holds roughly 43,000 clones, of which around 82% were seen once. Over 15% of the sample is held by the ten biggest clonotypes. The CDR3, cysteine through phenylalanine, is 10 amino acids long. The CDR3 DNA has 30 bases and is translated from base 1. CDR1 and CDR2 are read off the germline V gene as SQVTM and ANQGSEA. V was cut back by 5 bases and J by 5 bases, leaving a gap of 6 bases between them.

Sequenced here: PBMCs, sampled from a glioma patient whose treatment included an IDH1 peptide vaccine. The receptor's source is a young man with glioma. Some clones in this sample may be carry-over from other donors' samples. Recombination connected TRBV29-1 to TRBJ1-1, with the D segment identity uncertain. The DNA sequence is TGCAGCGTTCAGGAAACTGAAGCTTTCTTT. Protein translation: CSVQETEAFF.